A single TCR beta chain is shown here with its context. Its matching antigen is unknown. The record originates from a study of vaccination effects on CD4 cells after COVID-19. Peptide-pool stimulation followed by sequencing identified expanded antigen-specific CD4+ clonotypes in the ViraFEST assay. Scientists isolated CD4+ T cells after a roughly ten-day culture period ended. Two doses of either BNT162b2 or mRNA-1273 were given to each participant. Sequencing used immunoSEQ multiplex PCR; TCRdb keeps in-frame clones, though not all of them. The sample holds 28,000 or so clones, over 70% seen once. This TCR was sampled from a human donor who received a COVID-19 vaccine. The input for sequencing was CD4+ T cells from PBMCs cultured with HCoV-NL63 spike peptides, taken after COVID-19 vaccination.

The CDR3 region has the DNA TGCGCCAGCAGCCCCCGCGGGAATCAGCCCCAGCATTTT. Translation gives CASSPRGNQPQHF. The chain combines TRBV5-1 with TRBJ1-5, with D uncertain. V gave up 4 bases and J gave up 4 bases, with 9 bases separating them. CDR3 size: 13 residues. Germline loops: CDR1 SGHRS, CDR2 YFSETQ.